This TCR beta chain was recovered during a study of T cell responses to AZD1222 COVID-19 vaccine. The repertoire was sequenced with immunoSEQ multiplex PCR; TCRdb's copy has only in-frame clones and lacks some. Counted here are around 140,000 clones, about 93% occurring once; the ten biggest clones make up around 5.9%. Study results and limitations: In the spike-specific TCR repertoire, nearly half reportedly target unmutated variant regions. Only after the peak T cell response were repertoires sampled. Just a handful of AZD1222 recipients were seropositive at baseline. Spike-specific TCR breadth and depth went up after people got two AZD1222 doses.

With respect to this clone: Its specificity is unknown.

The V and J ends lost 6 bases and 6 bases, in that order; junction bases with no gene match: 5. Germline-derived CDR1 and CDR2 are SNHLY and FYNNEI. The CDR3 contains 15 residues. The chain couples TRBV2 to TRBJ2-3, with 14 bases lining up with TRBD2. Material: peripheral blood, obtained on day 0 of AZD1222 vaccination. The TCR sequence derives from an adult in good health. In DNA, the CDR3 is TGTGCCAGCAGCGAGGGACTAGCGGGAGCTGATACGCAGTATTTT. It encodes CASSEGLAGADTQYF.